This TCR beta chain was sequenced for a study of shared clonotypes between healthy human individuals. Study overall: CD4 naive cells filled three plates per donor, CD4 memory three, CD8 naive two and CD8 memory one. Study outcomes and limitations: Sorted-subset sequencing was shown by rarefaction to be incomplete despite large depth. In contrast to clonotypes shared by all four donors, non-shared clonotypes had lower generation probabilities. Naive CD4 clonotypes were shared across a handful of donors at about 5%.

To note about this clone: No antigen is known for it.

Naive CD8 cells lacked CD45RO, underwent positive selection for CCR7 and left out terminally differentiated effector memory CD45RA+ cells. Some clones are missing from TCRdb's copy, which holds only in-frame ones; the method was immunoSEQ multiplex PCR. The sample contains roughly 810,000 clones, 90% to 97% of which appear only once. CDR1 and CDR2 (germline): SGDLS, YYNGEE. The V gene lost 6 bases and the J gene lost 5 bases, with 8 bases spanning the gap. The CDR3 is made up of 12 amino acids. The rearrangement uses TRBV9 and TRBJ2-2, with unresolved D. The receptor was derived from a man aged 25 to 40 in good health. Sequencing was done on a sample of naive CD8+ T cells sorted from blood. The CDR3 DNA reads as TGTGCCAGCACCCCTAGAACCGGGGAGCTGTTTTTT. Translating gives CASTPRTGELFF.